These 16 T cell receptor beta chains were all obtained from the same sample, sequenced in a study of blood T cell repertoires in COVID-19. Profiled with immunoSEQ multiplex PCR; TCRdb holds only in-frame clones, not every one. Here the sample spans some 170,000 clones, roughly four fifths being singletons. Material for sequencing was peripheral blood. Receptor source: a man in his 60s with active or convalescent COVID-19.

The chain carries TRBV6-5 and TRBJ1-6; no clear D. This CDR3 is 12 amino acids long. In germline, CDR1 is MNHEY, CDR2 SVGAGI. With 5 bases removed from V and 14 bases from J, the gap between germline ends came to 13 bases. The CDR3 DNA reads as TGTGCCAGCAGTAGTATCGGGGAGGCCCTCCACTTT. As protein: CASSSIGEALHF.

This chain links TRBV3-1 (or the pseudogene TRBV3-2) with TRBJ1-2; D call uncertain. This CDR3 has 15 residues. Per the germline V gene, CDR1 is LGHDT and CDR2 is YNNKEL (reference sequence). V was cut by 5 bases and J by 7 bases, with 20 bases left in between. The CDR3 protein is CASSMGGGSARGYTF. CDR3 sequence (DNA): TGTGCCAGCAGCATGGGAGGTGGGTCCGCACGTGGCTACACCTTC.

Only a few counts were recorded for this clone. The gene calls are TRBV5-1 and TRBJ1-2, with a possible D match to TRBD1 (6 bases). This CDR3 comprises 14 residues. Trimming left V 4 bases short and J 8 bases short, with 18 bases between. The germline V gene has CDR1 SGHRS and CDR2 YFSETQ. Here the CDR3 reads CASSPGGGAEGYTF. The CDR3, as DNA: TGCGCCAGCAGCCCCGGAGGGGGGGCTGAGGGCTACACCTTC.

CDR3 sequence (DNA): TGTGCCAGCAGCCGAGAGGGACAGGGATCAGATACGCAGTATTTT. Protein product: CASSREGQGSDTQYF. V is TRBV7-8 and J is TRBJ2-3; TRBD1 aligns across 9 bases. Per the germline V gene, CDR1 is SGHVS and CDR2 is FQNEAQ. This CDR3 spans 15 amino acids. V was pared by 5 bases and J by 4 bases, with 7 bases of the junction left unmatched.

The chain is built from TRBV6-5 and TRBJ1-1; D is unclear. The CDR3 covers 13 residues. In germline, CDR1 is MNHEY, CDR2 SVGAGI. Trimming stripped 2 bases from V and 4 bases from J, with 8 bases between. CDR3 residues: CASSYGGRTEAFF. The CDR3 DNA sequence: TGTGCCAGCAGTTACGGAGGGCGCACTGAAGCTTTCTTT.

The chain has TRBV11-2 and TRBJ2-7, with D possibly TRBD1 on 6 matching bases. Per the germline V gene, CDR1 is SGHAT and CDR2 is FQNNGV. The CDR3 spans 14 residues. V lost 4 bases to trimming and J lost 1 base, with 11 bases between them. The CDR3 nucleotides read TGTGCCAGCAGCTGGGCAGGGGCTTCCTACGAGCAGTACTTC. Protein sequence: CASSWAGASYEQYF. Full variable domain (missing parts from reference TRBV11-2 and TRBJ2-7): EAGVAQSPRYKIIEKRQSVAFWCNPISGHATLYWYQQILGQGPKLLIQFQNNGVVDDSQLPKDRFSAERLKGVDSTLKIQPAKLEDSAVYLCASSWAGASYEQYFGPGTRLTVT.

The gene calls are TRBV7-2 and TRBJ2-3; TRBD2 matches at 11 bases. Unmatched junction bases numbered 7, after V lost 5 bases and J lost 6 bases. The CDR3 extends over 15 amino acids. Germline CDR1 and CDR2: SGHTA and FQGNSA. In DNA, the CDR3 is TGTGCCAGCAGCCCCCCGACTAGCGGGGTCGATACGCAGTATTTT. Translation gives CASSPPTSGVDTQYF.

The V call is TRBV7-8, the J call TRBJ1-6; maybe TRBD1 (5 bases). Germline CDR1 and CDR2: SGHVS and FQNEAQ. The CDR3 runs 13 residues. V lost 5 bases, J lost 8 bases, and 10 bases lay in between. DNA of the CDR3: TGTGCCAGCAGCCCTTCGGGGGATTCACCCCTCCACTTT. This codes for CASSPSGDSPLHF.

This chain connects TRBV5-6 to TRBJ1-2; tentative D call: TRBD1 (5 bases). Between the trimmed V and J ends, which lost 4 bases and 7 bases, there was a span of 20 bases. The germline V gene has CDR1 SGHDT and CDR2 YYEEEE. CDR3 length: 15 amino acids. CDR3 DNA: TGTGCCAGCAGCGCCCCCCATAGTTGGGGGGGTGGCTACACCTTC. Translating it yields CASSAPHSWGGGYTF. The entire variable domain, with the rest obtained from reference TRBV5-6 and TRBJ1-2, is as follows: DAGVTQSPTHLIKTRGQQVTLRCSPKSGHDTVSWYQQALGQGPQFIFQYYEEEERQRGNFPDRFSGHQFPNYSSELNVNALLLGDSALYLCASSAPHSWGGGYTFGSGTRLTVV.

This sequence joins TRBV6-5 and TRBJ2-3; D perhaps matches TRBD2 (5 bases). This CDR3 is 16 amino acids long. V was trimmed by 4 bases and J by 0 bases, leaving 14 bases between them. CDR1 is MNHEY and CDR2 is SVGAGI in the germline V gene. The DNA for the CDR3 is TGTGCCAGCAGTTCGCTCTGGGGAGCTAGCACAGATACGCAGTATTTT. Residues: CASSSLWGASTDTQYF.

The chain couples TRBV7-6 to TRBJ2-5; TRBD2 agrees at 9 bases. The V and J ends lost 2 bases and 0 bases, in that order; junction bases with no gene match: 1. The CDR3 length is 15 residues. CDR1 and CDR2 from the germline V gene are SGHVS and FNYEAQ. The CDR3 DNA is TGTGCCAGCAGCTTACTAGCGGGGTACCAAGAGACCCAGTACTTC. This gives the protein CASSLLAGYQETQYF. Looking up the rest from reference TRBV7-6 and TRBJ2-5 gives the full variable domain: GAGVSQSPRYKVTKRGQDVALRCDPISGHVSLYWYRQALGQGPEFLTYFNYEAQQDKSGLPNDRFSAERPEGSISTLTIQRTEQRDSAMYRCASSLLAGYQETQYFGPGTRLLVL.

The CDR3 loop reads CASRGRSGGTDTQYF. The CDR3 DNA follows: TGTGCCAGTCGGGGACGCAGCGGGGGGACAGATACGCAGTATTTT. V and J are TRBV6-5 and TRBJ2-3; 9 bases are shared with TRBD2. This CDR3 region has 15 residues. With 9 bases clipped from V and 3 bases from J, the junction kept 10 bases outside the gene matches. Germline CDR1 MNHEY, CDR2 SVGAGI.

The chain joins TRBV6-4 to TRBJ2-2; 7 nucleotides line up with TRBD2. CDR1 and CDR2 (germline): MRHNA, SNTAGT. CDR3 size: 15 residues. With 6 bases clipped from V and 7 bases from J, the junction kept 11 bases outside the gene matches. CDR3 sequence reads: CASSARSGDIGELFF. CDR3 nucleotides: TGTGCCAGCAGCGCCCGGAGCGGGGATATCGGGGAGCTGTTTTTT.

The chain employs TRBV28 and TRBJ1-2; D might be TRBD1 (6 bases). Trimming removed 7 bases at V and 8 bases at J, with 29 bases between. Per germline, CDR1 MDHEN and CDR2 SYDVKM. CDR3 size: 17 residues. This CDR3 reads CASNLIGVDRIMVGYTF. The CDR3 coding sequence is TGTGCCAGCAACCTTATCGGGGTGGACAGAATTATGGTAGGCTACACCTTC.

The V gene is TRBV6-5, the J gene TRBJ1-2; the match to TRBD1 covers 9 bases. The CDR3 extends over 15 amino acids. From germline, CDR1 is MNHEY and CDR2 SVGAGI. With 10 bases clipped from V and 1 base from J, the junction kept 10 bases outside the gene matches. The CDR3 DNA sequence: TGTGCCACCCAGGGGGACAGGGTCGTTAACTATGGCTACACCTTC. Protein sequence: CATQGDRVVNYGYTF.

This clone was observed a few times. This sequence joins TRBV4-1 and TRBJ1-6; TRBD1 agrees at 9 bases. CDR3 length: 15 residues. V lost 6 bases and J lost 5; bases outside the gene matches: 5. Germline V gene data show CDR1 as MGHRA and CDR2 as YSYEKL. CDR3 nucleotide sequence: TGCGCCAGCAGGGGTACAGGGGGCGATAATTCACCCCTCCACTTT. This sequence encodes CASRGTGGDNSPLHF.